The 27 T cell receptor delta chains below were found in one sample sequenced in a study of gamma-delta T cells after stem cell transplantation. TCRdb called clones anew from the RT-PCR reads with CATT. The sample has 1,500 to 2,000 delta-chain clones, 4% to 5.5% seen once. The specimen sequenced was gamma-delta T cells. The receptor source for this set is a human donor. It is not recorded whose cells these are; they may come from a transplant donor.

By its share, this clone is medium-sized. The CDR3 loop is CACDTAGNTDKLIF. The DNA of the CDR3 is TGTGCCTGTGACACCGCCGGTAACACCGATAAACTCATCTTT. The chain recombines TRDV2 with TRDJ1; D gene uncertain. Germline V gene data show CDR1 as GEAIGNYY and CDR2 as EKD. With 0 bases removed from V and 0 bases from J, the gap between germline ends came to 7 bases. The CDR3 runs 14 residues.

Sample share makes this clone large. At the DNA level, this CDR3 is encoded by other sequences in the same sample as well. The V and J genes are TRDV2 and TRDJ1; D is unresolved. Trimming cost V 0 bases and J 3 bases, with 16 bases left between them. Germline values: CDR1 GEAIGNYY, CDR2 EKD. The CDR3 extends over 16 amino acids. CDR3 sequence: CACDTVSPRVADKLIF. The CDR3 DNA reads as TGTGCCTGTGACACCGTCTCCCCAAGGGTCGCCGATAAACTCATCTTT.

This rearrangement joins TRDV2 to TRDJ3, with TRDD3 identical over 10 bases. The J segment lost 0 bases and the V segment lost 4 bases, leaving 17 bases of the junction unmatched. CDR3 length equals 22 residues. Germline V gene sequence: CDR1 GEAIGNYY, CDR2 EKD. The CDR3 region has the DNA TGTGCCTGTGATACCGTCCTAGGGGGGATACGTGGGAGCTCCTGGGACACCCGACAGATGTTTTTC. This sequence encodes CACDTVLGGIRGSSWDTRQMFF.

This clone has more than one count but fewer than ten. The rearrangement joins TRDV2 to TRDJ1, with TRDD3 matching 7 bases. Germline loops: CDR1 GEAIGNYY, CDR2 EKD. The J segment lost 0 bases and the V segment lost 3 bases, leaving 9 bases of the junction unmatched. CDR3 length: 16 amino acids. CDR3 DNA: TGTGCCTGTGACCCCGTCCCTGGGGGCAACACCGATAAACTCATCTTT. Its protein product is CACDPVPGGNTDKLIF.

This clone was observed a handful of times. This likely traces to a read error, being one base from a far larger clone. This chain uses TRDV2 with TRDJ3; D may be TRDD3 (5 bases). CDR1 and CDR2 from the germline V gene are GEAIGNYY and EKD. The CDR3 is 18 amino acids. The CDR3 sequence: CACDTVGASSWDNRQMFF. Here the CDR3 DNA reads TGTGCCTGTGACACGGTCGGGGCGAGCTCCTGGGACAACCGACAGATGTTTTTC.

Regarding this clone: The translation of this DNA and the TCRdb protein of a much larger clone differ at residue 10, probably owing to a read error; the protein shown here is translated from the DNA. The V gene is TRDV2, the J gene TRDJ1; no clear D gene. Trimming left V 0 bases short and J 1 base short, with 14 bases between. The germline V gene has CDR1 GEAIGNYY and CDR2 EKD. The length of the CDR3 is 16 residues. The CDR3 DNA is TGTGCCTGTGACACCGTCTCTGCGAAGGGCACCGATAAACTCATCTTT. As protein: CACDTVSAKGTDKLIF.

There are a few counts of this clone. A read error is possible here, since a much larger clone lies one base away. The gene calls are TRDV2 and TRDJ1; 8 bases align to TRDD3. With 0 bases clipped from V and 0 bases from J, the junction kept 5 bases outside the gene matches. CDR1 and CDR2 from the germline V gene are GEAIGNYY and EKD. This CDR3 has 16 residues. CDR3 DNA sequence: TGTGCCTGTGACACCGCGGGGATACTGTACACCGATAAACTCATCTTT. Its protein product is CACDTAGILYTDKLIF.

A few counts support this clone. This likely reflects a read error, since a far larger clone is one base away. This same CDR3 is encoded by further DNA sequences in the sample. The chain is built from TRDV2 and TRDJ1; D is perhaps TRDD2 (6 bases). V was cut by 2 bases and J by 4 bases, with 19 bases left in between. This CDR3 region has 16 residues. Germline assignment: CDR1 GEAIGNYY and CDR2 EKD. The DNA for the CDR3 is TGTGCCTGTGACATCCTACGAGGCAAGGACAGCGATAAACTCATCTTT. This gives the protein CACDILRGKDSDKLIF.

This clone turned up a few times. The rearrangement uses TRDV2 and TRDJ1, with 10 bases aligning to TRDD3. The CDR3 covers 17 residues. Germline values: CDR1 GEAIGNYY, CDR2 EKD. V dropped 0 bases and J dropped 5; count of bases not matched to a gene: 11. The CDR3 reads CACDTAELGDRPDKLIF. CDR3 sequence (DNA): TGTGCCTGTGACACCGCAGAACTGGGGGATCGCCCTGATAAACTCATCTTT.

Concerning this clone itself: This likely traces to a read error, being one base from a far larger clone. J gene TRDJ1 was identified, but the V gene was not called; the table calls TRDD3, which could not be checked here. The CDR3 spans 17 residues. The CDR3 loop is CACDTVGPMGHADKLIF. As DNA, the CDR3 is TGTGCCTGTGACACGGTGGGACCCATGGGCCACGCCGATAAACTCATCTTT.

This clone has only a few counts. Germline is not matched at one junction end, which may reflect a read error. This same CDR3 is encoded by further DNA sequences in the sample. The rearrangement links TRDV2 to TRDJ1; TRDD3 agrees at 9 bases. Germline CDR1 is GEAIGNYY and CDR2 is EKD. This CDR3 is built from 21 residues. This CDR3 reads CACDTLLGDTLPVSYTDKLIF. The CDR3 DNA reads TGTGCCTGTGACACTCTACTGGGGGACACCTTACCCGTTTCGTACACCGATAAACTCATCTTC.

Notes on this clone: The amino acid sequence in TCRdb belongs to a much larger clone and departs from this DNA's translation at residue 11, likely a sequencing read error; the sequence shown is translated from the DNA. This chain links TRDV2 with TRDJ1; 10 bases are shared with TRDD3. This CDR3 comprises 16 residues. CDR1 is GEAIGNYY, CDR2 EKD, per germline. After removal of 0 bases from V and 3 bases from J, the junction contained 6 bases not matched to a gene. CDR3 sequence: CACDTAELGDADKLIF. DNA of the CDR3: TGTGCCTGTGACACCGCAGAACTGGGGGATGCCGATAAACTCATCTTT.

This clone was observed a handful of times. Other DNA sequences in the same sample also yield this CDR3. The rearrangement joins TRDV2 to TRDJ1, with 10 positions matching TRDD3. The V gene's germline CDR1 is GEAIGNYY and CDR2 EKD. V lost 2 bases, J lost 0 bases, and 11 bases stayed unmatched. This CDR3 region has 18 residues. The CDR3 loop is CACDKVGDTSPYTDKLIF. Here the CDR3 DNA reads TGTGCCTGTGACAAAGTGGGGGATACTTCCCCGTACACCGATAAACTCATCTTT.

The chain is built from TRDV2 and TRDJ1; TRDD3 matches at 10 bases. The CDR3 is 21 amino acids. Germline V lookup: CDR1 GEAIGNYY, CDR2 EKD. V dropped 0 bases and J dropped 4; count of bases not matched to a gene: 22. CDR3 sequence (DNA): TGTGCCTGTGACACCGTGGGACTGGGGGATCTAGGGGAGCGAGGCAGCGATAAACTCATCTTT. Translating it yields CACDTVGLGDLGERGSDKLIF.

Notes on this clone: This sequence may be a read error, since a much larger clone differs from it by one base. The sample carries other DNA sequences with the same CDR3. The chain carries TRDV2 and TRDJ1, with D hard to call. Germline values: CDR1 GEAIGNYY, CDR2 EKD. The CDR3 runs 19 residues. CDR3 coding DNA: TGTGCCTGCGACACCGTCTCAGCGCCTCCTCGGAACCACACCGATAAACTCATCTTT. It translates to CACDTVSAPPRNHTDKLIF.

With respect to this clone: The translation of this DNA and the TCRdb protein of a much larger clone differ at residue 3, probably owing to a read error; the protein shown here is translated from the DNA. DNA for the CDR3: TGTGCCCGTGACGCGGTACTGGGGGATACAACCGATAAACTCATCTTT. Encoded protein: CARDAVLGDTTDKLIF. This chain uses TRDV2 with TRDJ1; 12 positions agree with TRDD3. This CDR3 has 16 amino acids. Looked up from germline, CDR1 is GEAIGNYY and CDR2 is EKD.

Within the sample, this clone is medium-sized (0.01 to 0.1%). This same CDR3 is encoded by further DNA sequences in the sample. The V and J genes are TRDV2 and TRDJ1; TRDD3 matches at 11 bases. The junction had 11 bases not matched to a gene; V was cut back by 0 bases and J by 0 bases. Germline V CDR1 and CDR2: GEAIGNYY, EKD. The length of the CDR3 is 19 residues. The CDR3 here is CACDTVLGDTRFDTDKLIF. The CDR3 DNA reads as TGTGCCTGTGACACCGTCTTGGGGGATACGCGTTTTGACACCGATAAACTCATCTTT.

This clone is medium-sized in the sample. The chain couples TRDV2 to TRDJ1; 12 bases line up with TRDD3. The CDR3 has 18 amino acids. V gave up 4 bases and J gave up 0 bases; unmatched junction bases: 11. Germline V gene data show CDR1 as GEAIGNYY and CDR2 as EKD. CDR3 amino acids: CACERLPGGYGHTDKLIF. The DNA of the CDR3 is TGTGCCTGTGAGCGCCTACCTGGGGGATACGGTCACACCGATAAACTCATCTTT.

This clone appeared a few times. This likely stems from a read error, as it lies one base from a far larger clone. The V gene is TRDV2, the J gene TRDJ1; 10 nucleotides agree with TRDD3. This CDR3 spans 18 amino acids. Germline V gene sequence: CDR1 GEAIGNYY, CDR2 EKD. DNA for the CDR3: TGTGCCTGTGGCACCTTGGAGACTGGGGGATCAGAAGGTAATAAACTCATCTTT. This gives the protein CACGTLETGGSEGNKLIF.

This clone was counted a few times. A much larger clone is a single base away; this may be a read error. The chain carries TRAV29/DV5 and TRDJ1; 11 bases agree with TRDD3. Germline V gene lookup returns CDR1 NSMFDY and CDR2 ISSIKDK. Trimming removed 2 bases from V and 10 bases from J; junction bases left unmatched: 19. The CDR3 is 17 residues long. Here the CDR3 DNA reads TGTGCAGCAAGTGTCCCTTCTACCTGGGGGATACTCAATAGACTCATCTTT. The encoded protein is CAASVPSTWGILNRLIF. Combining the CDR3 with reference TRAV29/DV5 and TRDJ1 gives the whole variable domain DQQVKQNSPSLSVQEGRISILNCDYTNSMFDYFLWYKKYPAEGPTFLISISSIKDKNEDGRFTVFLNKSAKHLSLHIVPSQPGDSAVYFCAASVPSTWGILNRLIFGKGTRVTVEP.

In regard to this clone: TCRdb lists the protein of a much larger clone for this DNA, which differs at residue 9, so this is likely a read error; the protein given here is translated from the DNA itself. This chain uses TRDV2 with TRDJ1, with TRDD3 matching over 8 bases. The CDR3 extends over 16 amino acids. The V gene end was trimmed by 4 bases and the J gene end by 0 bases; junction bases not matched to a gene: 9. The germline V gene has CDR1 GEAIGNYY and CDR2 EKD. In DNA, the CDR3 is TGTGCCTGTGAACCTCTACTGGGGGTCAACACCGATAAACTCATCTTT. Translation: CACEPLLGVNTDKLIF.

In this sample, this clone is medium-sized. The V call is TRDV2, the J call TRDJ1; 9 bases align to TRDD3. Germline V CDR1 and CDR2: GEAIGNYY, EKD. V gave up 2 bases and J gave up 0 bases; unmatched junction bases: 18. This CDR3 region has 20 residues. CDR3 amino acids: CACDILILGDSYGDTDKLIF. As DNA, the CDR3 is TGTGCCTGTGACATCTTAATCCTGGGGGATTCCTACGGAGACACCGATAAACTCATCTTT.

Turning to this clone: Possible read error: a much larger clone is one base away. Other nucleotide sequences in the sample specify the same CDR3. The rearrangement links TRDV2 to TRDJ1; a possible D gene is TRDD3 (5 bases). Germline V lookup: CDR1 GEAIGNYY, CDR2 EKD. Trimming left V 2 bases short and J 1 base short, with 16 bases between. This CDR3 is built from 16 residues. The CDR3 protein is CACDNLGDTFTDKLIF. The CDR3 nucleotides read TGTGCCTGTGACAATCTGGGAGACACCTTCACCGATAAACTCATCTTT.

This clone is categorized as medium-sized. The V and J genes are TRDV2 and TRDJ1; 9 bases match TRDD3. V shed 5 bases, J shed 0 bases, and the junction held 6 bases outside the gene matches. This CDR3 spans 15 amino acids. In germline, CDR1 is GEAIGNYY, CDR2 EKD. The CDR3 sequence: CACGLWGIDTDKLIF. The DNA of the CDR3 is TGTGCCTGTGGCCTGTGGGGGATAGACACCGATAAACTCATCTTT.

A few counts support this clone. A read error likely explains this, since a far larger clone differs by one base. V and J are TRDV2 and TRDJ1, with 10 bases that match TRDD3. This CDR3 comprises 19 residues. Germline values: CDR1 GEAIGNYY, CDR2 EKD. Written as DNA, the CDR3 is TGTGCCCGTGACACCGTGGGGGGCCAGGGGGATACGGTGTCCGATAAACTCATCTTT. Its protein product is CARDTVGGQGDTVSDKLIF.

By proportion, this clone is large (0.1 to 1%). The chain links TRDV2 to TRDJ1; 8 bases fit TRDD3. CDR3 length equals 16 residues. V shed 4 bases, J shed 0 bases, and the junction held 9 bases outside the gene matches. Germline CDR1 reads GEAIGNYY; CDR2 reads EKD. The chain's CDR3 is CACEPLLGANTDKLIF. The CDR3 DNA follows: TGTGCCTGTGAACCTCTACTGGGGGCCAACACCGATAAACTCATCTTT.

About this clone: This sequence may be a read error, since a much larger clone differs from it by one base. The same CDR3 is also encoded by other DNA sequences in this sample. The V gene is TRDV2, the J gene TRDJ1, with 8 bases that match TRDD3. CDR1 and CDR2 (germline): GEAIGNYY, EKD. CDR3 size: 15 residues. Written as DNA, the CDR3 is TGCGCCTGTGACCGACTGGGGGTAGAGGGCGATAAACTCATCTTT. Translated, it gives CACDRLGVEGDKLIF.